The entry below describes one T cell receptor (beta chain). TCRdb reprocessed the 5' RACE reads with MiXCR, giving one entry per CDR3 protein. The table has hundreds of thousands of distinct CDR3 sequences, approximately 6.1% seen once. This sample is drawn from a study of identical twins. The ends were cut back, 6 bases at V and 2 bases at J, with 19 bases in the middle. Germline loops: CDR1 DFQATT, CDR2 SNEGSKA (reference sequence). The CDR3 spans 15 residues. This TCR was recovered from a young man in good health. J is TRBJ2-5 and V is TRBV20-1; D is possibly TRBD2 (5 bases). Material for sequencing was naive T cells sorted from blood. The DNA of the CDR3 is TGCAGTGCCACCCGGCTTGGGAGAGGGCAAGAGACCCAGTACTTC. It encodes CSATRLGRGQETQYF.